Presented here are 6 T cell receptor beta chains from one specimen sequenced in a study of T cells in Graves' hyperthyroidism and ophthalmopathy. From RNA transcripts, TCR beta CDR3 regions were amplified. Primed by the HTBI set, a first-round RT-PCR was run on the TCR CDR3. MiXCR was run by TCRdb on the multiplex PCR reads, yielding one entry per CDR3 protein. The sample records about 690,000 distinct CDR3 sequences, roughly a sixth being singletons. The sample consisted of blood. The origin of the receptors is a man in his fifties with Graves' hyperthyroidism.

There are many counts of this clonotype. V and J are TRBV18 and TRBJ2-5, with unresolved D. CDR3 length equals 16 residues. In germline, CDR1 is KGHSH, CDR2 LQKENI. V was pared by 0 bases and J by 2 bases, with 13 bases between. Written as DNA, the CDR3 is TGTGCCAGCTCACCACCGCTGAGCACAAGACAAGAGACCCAGTACTTC. Translated, it gives CASSPPLSTRQETQYF.

This clonotype was detected many times. The chain uses TRBV28 and TRBJ2-5; TRBD1 might be the D (5 bases). V dropped 9 bases and J dropped 0 bases, with 14 bases sitting between them. The CDR3 extends over 14 amino acids. In germline, CDR1 is MDHEN, CDR2 SYDVKM. The CDR3 coding sequence is TGTGCCAGTCAGTTATCAGGGAACCAAGAGACCCAGTACTTC. Translated, it gives CASQLSGNQETQYF.

Notes on this clonotype: A much larger clone lies a single base off, so this may be a read error. The chain carries TRBV28 and TRBJ2-1; D assignment may be TRBD1 or TRBD2 (6 bases each). The CDR3 length is 16 residues. The germline CDR1 and CDR2 sequences are MDHEN and SYDVKM. The CDR3 loop is CASISRIGGYYDEQFF. The CDR3 DNA reads as TGTGCCAGCATTTCTCGGATCGGGGGCTACTACGATGAGCAGTTCTTC.

V is TRBV6-2 or TRBV6-3 and J is TRBJ2-1; maybe TRBD2 (6 bases). The CDR3 consists of 14 residues. Germline V gene lookup returns CDR1 MNHEY and CDR2 SVGEGT. V dropped 7 bases and J dropped 8 bases, with 18 bases sitting between them. The CDR3 is CASTAPGTLDEQFF. In DNA form, the CDR3 reads TGTGCCAGCACCGCTCCCGGGACTTTGGATGAGCAGTTCTTC.

This clonotype was found many times. The V call is TRBV27, the J call TRBJ2-2; no clear D. Germline values: CDR1 MNHEY, CDR2 SMNVEV (reference sequence). The CDR3 consists of 16 residues. With 2 bases removed from V and 0 bases from J, the gap between germline ends came to 10 bases. CDR3 DNA: TGTGCCAGCAGTTTAAGAGCTGTATCGAACACCGGGGAGCTGTTTTTT. This encodes CASSLRAVSNTGELFF.

This clonotype was observed many times. The genes are TRBV19 and TRBJ1-2; 8 bases agree with TRBD1. With 5 bases clipped from V and 4 bases from J, the junction kept 6 bases outside the gene matches. Germline lookup yields CDR1 LNHDA and CDR2 SQIVND (reference sequence). This CDR3 is 14 amino acids long. As DNA, the CDR3 is TGTGCCAGTAGTCAGGACAGGGCGAGCTATGGCTACACCTTC. It specifies CASSQDRASYGYTF.